This T cell receptor beta chain was sequenced during a study of cytomegalovirus exposure and HLA in healthy donors. Study-wide results and limits: Researchers counted about 150 TCR beta chains as cytomegalovirus-associated. Upon later analysis, TCR association rates were observed to vary by HLA locus, being highest for DRB1 and lowest for HLA-C. Later analysis found that TCR beta chains associated with HLA were more clonally expanded than other, equally common chains.

60 Vbeta and 13 Jbeta primers were used in PCR. The method was immunoSEQ multiplex PCR; TCRdb's version includes in-frame clones alone and lacks a portion of them. Of about 190,000 clones in the sample, roughly 83% were seen once. On this clone itself: Its antigen is unknown. The DNA is left out, because the CDR3 cannot be placed on it with certainty; the CDR3 is given as TCRdb lists it.

The source material was PBMCs. The receptor was isolated from a boy younger than 18 in good health and CMV-seronegative.

The CDR3 sequence is CASSFGPGSNQPQHF. The chain is built from TRBV27 and TRBJ1-5; TRBD1, the table's D call, was not compared with the DNA. CDR1 and CDR2 from the germline V gene are MNHEY and SMNVEV (reference sequence). With termini counted, the CDR3 has 15 amino acids.